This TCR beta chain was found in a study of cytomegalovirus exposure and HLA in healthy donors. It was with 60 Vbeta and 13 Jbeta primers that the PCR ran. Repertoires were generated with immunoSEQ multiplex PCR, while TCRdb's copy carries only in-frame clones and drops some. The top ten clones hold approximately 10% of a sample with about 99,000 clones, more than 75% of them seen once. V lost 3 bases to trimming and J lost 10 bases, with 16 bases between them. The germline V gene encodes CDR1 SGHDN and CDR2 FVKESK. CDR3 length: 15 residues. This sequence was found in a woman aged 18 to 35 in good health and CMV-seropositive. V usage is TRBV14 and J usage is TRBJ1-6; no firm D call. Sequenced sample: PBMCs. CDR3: CASSHRPGGSSPLHF. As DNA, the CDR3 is TGTGCCAGCAGCCACCGCCCCGGCGGCAGCTCACCCCTCCACTTT.